These 5 T cell receptor beta chains were all obtained from the same sample, sequenced in a study of blood T cell repertoires in COVID-19. TCRdb's copy holds only in-frame clones and misses some; the assay was immunoSEQ multiplex PCR. The data contain more than 85,000 clones, around three quarters of them singletons. The sequencing input was peripheral blood. The receptors here all came from a woman aged 60-70 years with acute or convalescent COVID-19.

This clone turned up a few times. The chain is built from TRBV12-3 or TRBV12-4 and TRBJ2-7; a possible D gene is TRBD1 (6 bases). CDR3 length: 12 residues. The V end was cut by 6 bases, the J end by 2 bases, with 8 bases between. The CDR3 region has the DNA TGTGCCAGCAGACAGGGTCCCTACGAGCAGTACTTC. The encoded protein is CASRQGPYEQYF.

J is TRBJ2-1 and V is TRBV4-1; D call uncertain. Deletions cut 3 bases from V and 0 bases from J, with 9 bases between. Germline CDR1 is MGHRA and CDR2 is YSYEKL. The CDR3 runs to 15 residues. The CDR3 reads CASSHSASSYNEQFF. The CDR3 nucleotides read TGCGCCAGCAGCCATTCGGCTAGCTCCTACAATGAGCAGTTCTTC.

The gene calls are TRBV7-2 and TRBJ2-1; 7 nucleotides align to TRBD1. The CDR3 spans 15 residues. Unmatched junction bases numbered 9, after V lost 0 bases and J lost 10 bases. Germline CDR1 reads SGHTA; CDR2 reads FQGNSA. CDR3 residues: CASSLAGTAEWEQFF. The CDR3 coding sequence is TGTGCCAGCAGCTTAGCTGGGACAGCGGAGTGGGAGCAGTTCTTC. Looking up the rest from reference TRBV7-2 and TRBJ2-1 gives the full variable domain: GAGVSQSPSNKVTEKGKDVELRCDPISGHTALYWYRQSLGQGLEFLIYFQGNSAPDKSGLPSDRFSAERTGGSVSTLTIQRTQQEDSAVYLCASSLAGTAEWEQFFGPGTRLTVL.

Within the sample, this clone is medium-sized. The chain uses TRBV18 and TRBJ2-1, with 7 bases lining up with TRBD1. In germline, CDR1 is KGHSH, CDR2 LQKENI. The CDR3 extends over 17 amino acids. Unmatched junction bases numbered 6, after V lost 1 base and J lost 0 bases. CDR3 nucleotides: TGTGCCAGCTCACCACGTCCTCGGGACAGCTCCTACAATGAGCAGTTCTTC. The encoded protein is CASSPRPRDSSYNEQFF.

The chain employs TRBV27 and TRBJ1-5; D is possibly TRBD1 (5 bases). This CDR3 has 14 residues. The V gene's germline CDR1 is MNHEY and CDR2 SMNVEV (reference sequence). V gave up 2 bases and J gave up 4 bases, with 9 bases separating them. The chain's CDR3 is CASSLGGGNQPQHF. The CDR3 nucleotides read TGTGCCAGCAGTTTAGGGGGGGGAAATCAGCCCCAGCATTTT.